One sample yielded the 17 T cell receptor beta chains listed below, sequenced in a study of T cell clonotyping in hematopoietic cell transplantation. Here immunoSEQ multiplex PCR was the method, and the copy in TCRdb shows in-frame clones only, minus some. Altogether roughly 5,000 clones are present, roughly four fifths being singletons, with the ten largest covering roughly 22%. This specimen was peripheral blood mononuclear cells, taken 100 days after allogeneic stem cell transplant. These receptors were collected from a male patient between 60 and 69 years old who had an allogeneic stem cell transplant, so T cells may come from the graft donor. Some clones in this sample may be carry-over from other donors' samples.

The V and J genes are TRBV6-1 and TRBJ2-3; possible D gene TRBD2, 5 bases. This CDR3 region has 17 residues. Trimming removed 2 bases at V and 8 bases at J, with 23 bases between. CDR1 and CDR2 (germline): MNHNS, SASEGT. CDR3 sequence reads: CASSEWEPGEVDFTQYF. DNA of the CDR3: TGTGCCAGCAGTGAATGGGAGCCAGGCGAGGTAGACTTTACGCAGTATTTT.

The gene calls are TRBV6-1 and TRBJ1-2, with D hard to call. Germline V gene sequence: CDR1 MNHNS, CDR2 SASEGT. CDR3 length equals 14 residues. V was cut by 2 bases and J by 4 bases, with 11 bases left in between. The CDR3 loop reads CASSELGSGYGYTF. CDR3 nucleotide sequence: TGTGCCAGCAGTGAATTGGGGAGTGGCTATGGCTACACCTTC.

The V gene is TRBV7-3, the J gene TRBJ1-4, with 7 bases lining up with TRBD1. V shed 7 bases and J 4 bases; nucleotides not matched to a gene: 9. The CDR3 spans 15 residues. Per germline, CDR1 SGHTA and CDR2 FQGTGA. Here the CDR3 DNA reads TGTGCCAGCACCCTAATCCGGGACAGTAATGAAAAACTGTTTTTT. It yields the protein CASTLIRDSNEKLFF.

The chain employs TRBV4-3 and TRBJ2-2; 11 bases fit TRBD2. The ends lost 1 base at V and 5 bases at J; junction bases unmatched: 6. Germline lookup yields CDR1 LGHNA and CDR2 YSLEER. This CDR3 region has 17 residues. CDR3 DNA: TGCGCCAGCAGCCAAGGTTGGGGGACTAGCGGTACCGGGGAGCTGTTTTTT. Translation gives CASSQGWGTSGTGELFF.

The chain combines TRBV15 with TRBJ2-7; D possibly corresponds to TRBD2 (6 bases). Germline CDR1 is LNHNV and CDR2 is YYDKDF (reference sequence). The CDR3 is made up of 14 amino acids. The ends were cut back, 3 bases at V and 5 bases at J, with 14 bases in the middle. The CDR3 here is CATSRGTGVNEQYF. CDR3 nucleotides: TGTGCCACCAGCAGGGGTACGGGAGTAAACGAGCAGTACTTC.

This clone was detected only a few times. This chain uses TRBV28 with TRBJ1-1; no clear D. V was trimmed by 3 bases and J by 10 bases, leaving 12 bases between them. In germline, CDR1 is MDHEN, CDR2 SYDVKM. CDR3 length equals 12 residues. The CDR3 nucleotides read TGTGCCAGCAGTTTGGGGAATGTCGGAGCTTTCTTT. Its protein is CASSLGNVGAFF.

The rearrangement uses TRBV5-5 and TRBJ2-2; D gene ambiguous. Trimming stripped 0 bases from V and 4 bases from J, with 7 bases between. CDR1 is SGHKS and CDR2 is YYEKEE in the germline V gene (reference sequence). This CDR3 contains 14 residues. The CDR3 loop is CASSLGTSTGELFF. The CDR3 DNA is TGTGCCAGCAGCTTGGGTACTTCCACCGGGGAGCTGTTTTTT.

The gene calls are TRBV30 and TRBJ2-1; no reliable D call. CDR1 is GTSNPN and CDR2 is SVGIG in the germline V gene (reference sequence). V was cut by 2 bases and J by 7 bases, with 12 bases left in between. The CDR3 spans 13 residues. The CDR3 sequence: CAWSITHANEQFF. CDR3 DNA: TGTGCCTGGAGTATAACTCACGCTAATGAGCAGTTCTTC.

The chain carries TRBV4-1 and TRBJ2-7; 9 bases align to TRBD1. The V segment lost 4 bases and the J segment 3 bases; nucleotides outside the gene matches: 7. This CDR3 has 15 residues. CDR1 and CDR2 (germline): MGHRA, YSYEKL. The CDR3 DNA sequence: TGCGCCAGCAGCCCCGTGGGGGGACAGGGCTACGAGCAGTACTTC. It specifies CASSPVGGQGYEQYF.

This clone was seen a few times. The chain joins TRBV5-1 to TRBJ2-7; 8 bases line up with TRBD2. Trimming took 1 base from V and 4 from J; bases not matched to a gene: 4. The CDR3 is 14 residues long. Germline assignment: CDR1 SGHRS and CDR2 YFSETQ. CDR3: CASSLPSGFYEQYF. The CDR3 DNA is TGCGCCAGCAGCTTGCCTAGCGGGTTTTACGAGCAGTACTTC.

Only one count was recorded for this clone. The same CDR3 can be traced to other DNA sequences in this sample. The chain couples TRBV15 to TRBJ2-1; D is uncertain. With 0 bases removed from V and 4 bases from J, the gap between germline ends came to 4 bases. The CDR3 sequence is 13 residues long. CDR1 LNHNV and CDR2 YYDKDF come from the germline V gene (reference sequence). The CDR3 reads CATSRDGYNEQFF. The CDR3, as DNA: TGTGCCACCAGCAGAGACGGGTACAATGAGCAGTTCTTC.

This clone was counted a single time. The chain links TRBV12-5 to TRBJ1-1; 7 bases align to TRBD1. Germline V gene sequence: CDR1 LGHNT, CDR2 FRNRAP. V lost 2 bases, J lost 2 bases, and 2 bases stayed unmatched. The CDR3 covers 14 residues. The CDR3 is CASGLTGANTEAFF. CDR3 DNA sequence: TGTGCTAGTGGTTTGACAGGGGCAAACACTGAAGCTTTCTTT.

This chain uses TRBV5-1 with TRBJ2-1; 7 nucleotides match TRBD1. V lost 2 bases to trimming and J lost 6 bases; unmatched junction nucleotides: 8. CDR3 length: 15 amino acids. The V gene's germline CDR1 is SGHRS and CDR2 YFSETQ. CDR3 coding DNA: TGCGCCAGCAGCTTACCGGGACAGAGAGGCAATGAGCAGTTCTTC. Encoded protein: CASSLPGQRGNEQFF.

The gene calls are TRBV27 and TRBJ1-5; D gene uncertain. Germline V gene lookup returns CDR1 MNHEY and CDR2 SMNVEV (reference sequence). V lost 2 bases, J lost 5 bases, and 13 bases lay in between. The CDR3 spans 15 residues. The CDR3 nucleotides read TGTGCCAGCAGTTTAGGAGGAGTGGGTGATCAGCCCCAGCATTTT. It translates to CASSLGGVGDQPQHF.

This clone was recorded once. The chain links TRBV30 to TRBJ2-2; 10 positions agree with TRBD2. The CDR3 covers 14 residues. V shed 3 bases, J shed 5 bases, and the junction held 3 bases outside the gene matches. Germline V gene sequence: CDR1 GTSNPN, CDR2 SVGIG (reference sequence). The CDR3 DNA sequence: TGTGCCTGGAGCCGGACTAGCGGTACCGGGGAGCTGTTTTTT. Amino acid sequence: CAWSRTSGTGELFF.

This clone appeared a single time. The gene calls are TRBV28 and TRBJ2-5, with a possible D match to TRBD2 (5 bases). CDR1 is MDHEN, CDR2 SYDVKM, per germline. The CDR3 consists of 13 residues. The V end was cut by 7 bases, the J end by 5 bases, with 14 bases between. The CDR3 is CASTPHGEETQYF. In DNA form, the CDR3 reads TGTGCCAGCACCCCCCACGGGGAGGAGACCCAGTACTTC.

The rearrangement links TRBV6-6 to TRBJ1-2; TRBD1 matches at 10 bases. V gave up 6 bases and J gave up 0 bases; unmatched junction bases: 7. Looked up from germline, CDR1 is MNHNY and CDR2 is SVGAGI (reference sequence). This CDR3 contains 16 residues. In DNA form, the CDR3 reads TGTGCCAGCAGGCTTTCCGGGACAGGGGCTAACTATGGCTACACCTTC. This encodes CASRLSGTGANYGYTF.